This is a list of T cell receptor beta chains from one sample in a study of T cells in tumors after PD-1 blockade. Profiled with immunoSEQ multiplex PCR; TCRdb holds only in-frame clones, not every one. The sample includes tens of thousands of clones, approximately 80% of them seen just once. Here the sequenced sample was PBMCs, taken before anti-PD-1 therapy. These receptors were collected from a human donor with advanced basal cell or squamous cell carcinoma (not recorded which). The CDR3 runs from the conserved cysteine through the conserved F or W. D genes are given only for firm matches. Clone size is not always given. Where it is, it says once, few, many or a class for expanded clones.

D,J,V,size,DNA,CDR3
TRBD1,TRBJ1-4,TRBV7-9,NA,TGTGCCAGCAGCACAGGACAGGGTTCTAATGAAAAACTGTTTTTT,CASSTGQGSNEKLFF
NA,TRBJ2-3,TRBV5-1,NA,TGCGCCAGCATCCCCGCTTGGGATTTCGCAGATACGCAGTATTTT,CASIPAWDFADTQYF
NA,TRBJ2-5,TRBV7-9,NA,TGTGCCAGCAGCTTGACCAGGGTAACGCGAGAGACCCAGTACTTC,CASSLTRVTRETQYF
TRBD2,TRBJ2-1,TRBV10-3,medium-sized,TGTGCCATCTTACGGACTAGCGGGAGTCTTTCCTACAATGAGCAGTTCTTC,CAILRTSGSLSYNEQFF
NA,TRBJ1-2,TRBV12-3/TRBV12-4,NA,TGTGCCAGCAGTTTTCCTGGTAACTATGGCTACACCTTC,CASSFPGNYGYTF
TRBD2,TRBJ2-2,TRBV2,NA,TGTGCCAGCAGTGAACATGGACTAGCGAGCACCGGGGAGCTGTTTTTT,CASSEHGLASTGELFF
TRBD2,TRBJ2-1,TRBV11-3,NA,TGTGCCAGCAGCTCAGTCGTCGTAGCGGGAGGGCTCGGAAATGAGCAGTTCTTC,CASSSVVVAGGLGNEQFF
TRBD2,TRBJ2-3,TRBV14,NA,TGTGCCAGCAGCCAAACGGGAGGGCCGACAGATACGCAGTATTTT,CASSQTGGPTDTQYF
TRBD1,TRBJ2-4,TRBV18,NA,TGTGCCAGCTCACAGGGACAGAAAAACATTCAGTACTTC,CASSQGQKNIQYF
NA,TRBJ2-1,TRBV13,NA,TGTGCCAGCAGCGCCCTGTTGAGGGGCGGGAATGAGCAGTTCTTC,CASSALLRGGNEQFF
NA,TRBJ2-5,TRBV6-5,NA,TGTGCCAGCAGCTTAGACCAGGGTCGGGAGACCCAGTACTTC,CASSLDQGRETQYF
NA,TRBJ2-2,TRBV29-1,NA,TGCAGCGTTGTTTGGGGGGGGCTCACCGGGGAGCTGTTTTTT,CSVVWGGLTGELFF
NA,TRBJ1-6,TRBV28,medium-sized,TGTGCCAGCAGTTCGGGGACCGCGTTACTTCGAAATTCACCCCTCCACTTT,CASSSGTALLRNSPLHF
TRBD1,TRBJ2-2,TRBV18,NA,TGTGCCAGCTCAAAATCGGGACAGAGATTAACCGGGGAGCTGTTTTTT,CASSKSGQRLTGELFF
NA,TRBJ1-3,TRBV4-1,NA,TGCGCCAGCAGCCAAGTGAGGAGGGTTGCTGGAAACACCATATATTTT,CASSQVRRVAGNTIYF
NA,TRBJ1-2,TRBV29-1,NA,TGCAGCGCCTGGACATTGTCTAACTATGGCTACACCTTC,CSAWTLSNYGYTF
TRBD1,TRBJ1-1,TRBV3-1/TRBV3-2,NA,TGTGCCAGCAGCCAACCGACAGGGTTGAGCACTGAAGCTTTCTTT,CASSQPTGLSTEAFF
NA,TRBJ1-4,TRBV5-1,NA,TGCGCCAGCAGCTTGGGTAGGGACTCAGCTAATGAAAAACTGTTTTTT,CASSLGRDSANEKLFF
NA,TRBJ2-2,TRBV19,NA,TGTGCCAGTAGTATTTCAGGGAGTGAAAACGGGGAGCTGTTTTTT,CASSISGSENGELFF
NA,TRBJ2-2,TRBV7-3,NA,TGTGCCAGCAGCTTCTCCCCAGGGGCCGGGGAGCTGTTTTTT,CASSFSPGAGELFF
NA,TRBJ1-2,TRBV2,medium-sized,TGTGCCAGCAGTGAATTCCAGTCAGGGCCGGATGGCTACACCTTC,CASSEFQSGPDGYTF
NA,TRBJ2-7,TRBV10-3,NA,TGTGCCATCGGTGCCGGGACCGCATACGAGCAGTACTTC,CAIGAGTAYEQYF
NA,TRBJ1-6,TRBV11-3,few,TGTGCCAGCAGCTCCGGAGTGCGGTATTCACCCCTCCACTTT,CASSSGVRYSPLHF
NA,TRBJ2-3,TRBV10-2,NA,TGCGCCAGCAGTGATCTTCCCACGCAGTATTTT,CASSDLPTQYF
NA,TRBJ2-1,TRBV27,NA,TGTGCCAGCAGGCCTGGGGGCTCCTACAATGAGCAGTTCTTC,CASRPGGSYNEQFF
NA,TRBJ1-1,TRBV27,once,TGTGCCAGCAGTCTAAAGAGGCCCATCATGAACACTGAAGCTTTCTTT,CASSLKRPIMNTEAFF
NA,TRBJ2-7,TRBV29-1,NA,TGCAGCGTTGGAGAATCCTACGAGCAGTACTTC,CSVGESYEQYF
TRBD2,TRBJ2-1,TRBV14,NA,TGTGCCAGCGAAACTAGCGGGACTTTCAATGAGCAGTTCTTC,CASETSGTFNEQFF
NA,TRBJ1-2,TRBV6-4,few,TGTGCCAGCAGTGCAGGGACTGCCAGGGATGGCTACACCTTC,CASSAGTARDGYTF
NA,TRBJ2-1,TRBV19,NA,TGTGCCAGTACAGAGCGGACCCGCTACAATGAGCAGTTCTTC,CASTERTRYNEQFF
TRBD1,TRBJ2-1,TRBV13,once,TGTGCCAGCAGAGACAGGACAGGGTCCAGCTCCTACAATGAGCAGTTCTTC,CASRDRTGSSSYNEQFF
NA,TRBJ1-5,TRBV5-6,medium-sized,TGTGCCAGCAGCCTCGAGGGGGGTTTGAATCAGCCCCAGCATTTT,CASSLEGGLNQPQHF
NA,TRBJ2-1,TRBV9,few,TGTGCCAGCAGCGAGACGGGGGGCGGCCCCTACAATGAGCAGTTCTTC,CASSETGGGPYNEQFF
NA,TRBJ1-6,TRBV6-6,few,TGTGCCAGCAGACAGACAACCAATTCACCCCTCCACTTT,CASRQTTNSPLHF
NA,TRBJ1-5,TRBV6-5,few,TGTGCCAGCAGTTACGTGGCAGGGCAAGGTCAGCCCCAGCATTTT,CASSYVAGQGQPQHF
TRBD1,TRBJ1-1,TRBV5-6,NA,TGTGCCAGCAGCAGCGACAGGGAGGGGAACACTGAAGCTTTCTTT,CASSSDREGNTEAFF
NA,TRBJ1-4,TRBV7-2,once,TGTGCCAGCAGCACACCCCCTCTGGGTGAAAAACTGTTTTTT,CASSTPPLGEKLFF
NA,TRBJ1-1,TRBV6-4,NA,TGTGCCAGCAGTGACTCAGGGGCCGAAACAGCATCTTTCTTT,CASSDSGAETASFF
NA,TRBJ1-4,TRBV5-4,NA,TGTGCCAGCAGCCCGATTACAGGCTTACGCGAAAAACTGTTTTTT,CASSPITGLREKLFF
NA,TRBJ1-4,TRBV18,few,TGTGCCAGCTCACCACTGAGGGCTGAAGCAACTAATGAAAAACTGTTTTTT,CASSPLRAEATNEKLFF
TRBD1,TRBJ2-5,TRBV24-1,NA,TGTGCCACCAGTGAACGGGACAGGGGGGCGACCCAGTACTTC,CATSERDRGATQYF
NA,TRBJ2-7,TRBV27,NA,TGTGCCAGCAGCCCTTGGCGTGGTTCCTCCTACGAGCAGTACTTC,CASSPWRGSSYEQYF
NA,TRBJ2-1,TRBV27,NA,TGTGCCAGCAGTTTATGGCCCTCGCGTCCGGACAATGAGCAGTTCTTC,CASSLWPSRPDNEQFF
TRBD1,TRBJ1-1,TRBV5-1,few,TGCGCCAGCAGCACCTCGGACAGGGGGAACACTGAAGCTTTCTTT,CASSTSDRGNTEAFF
NA,TRBJ2-2,TRBV10-3,NA,TGTGCCATCAGTGAGGGAGGGAGAGCCGGGGAGCTGTTTTTT,CAISEGGRAGELFF
NA,TRBJ2-7,TRBV27,NA,TGTGCCAGCAGTTTGACCCCCTACACCCTCTACGAGCAGTACTTC,CASSLTPYTLYEQYF
NA,TRBJ2-7,TRBV28,NA,TGTGCCAGCAGCCGGGACTACGAGCAGTACTTC,CASSRDYEQYF
NA,TRBJ2-7,TRBV6-5,NA,TGTGCCAGCGACACCTCGGCGGCCACCTACGAGCAGTACTTC,CASDTSAATYEQYF
TRBD1,TRBJ1-2,TRBV5-4,NA,TGTGCCAGCAGTTATACAGGGGACTATGGCTACACCTTC,CASSYTGDYGYTF
NA,TRBJ2-2,TRBV11-3,NA,TGTGCCAGCAGCACGAGGGGCACCGGGGAGCTGTTTTTT,CASSTRGTGELFF
NA,TRBJ2-7,TRBV6-6,NA,TGTGCCAGCAGTCGCCCAGCGGTAGACGAGCAGTACTTC,CASSRPAVDEQYF
NA,TRBJ2-2,TRBV7-6,NA,TGTGCCAGCAGCTTGTTTCTCGACAGGACCACGCCGGGGGAGCTGTTTTTT,CASSLFLDRTTPGELFF